This TCR beta chain was sequenced during a study of monozygotic twins with inflammatory bowel disease. A total RNA quantity of 3500 ng went into each TCR library. After re-calling the 5' RACE reads, TCRdb lists one entry per CDR3 protein, DNA absent. This sample contains 300,000 to 400,000 distinct CDR3 sequences. Overall study findings and caveats: Backing was not found for a single strong signal or clonotype associated with IBD. Distinct T cell subtypes could not be told apart.

CDR3 length equals 16 residues. The germline gives CDR1 DFQATT, CDR2 SNEGSKA (reference sequence). Notes on this clonotype: What it binds is unknown.

Blood, roughly 2.7 ml, was drawn per donor. Source material: blood. This clonotype was sampled from a human donor with ulcerative colitis or Crohn's disease, or a healthy co-twin of an affected twin (not recorded which). V usage is TRBV20-1 and J usage is TRBJ2-7; TCRdb's assignment of TRBD1 cannot be checked, as there is no DNA. The CDR3 sequence is CSARSSGTLSSYEQYF.